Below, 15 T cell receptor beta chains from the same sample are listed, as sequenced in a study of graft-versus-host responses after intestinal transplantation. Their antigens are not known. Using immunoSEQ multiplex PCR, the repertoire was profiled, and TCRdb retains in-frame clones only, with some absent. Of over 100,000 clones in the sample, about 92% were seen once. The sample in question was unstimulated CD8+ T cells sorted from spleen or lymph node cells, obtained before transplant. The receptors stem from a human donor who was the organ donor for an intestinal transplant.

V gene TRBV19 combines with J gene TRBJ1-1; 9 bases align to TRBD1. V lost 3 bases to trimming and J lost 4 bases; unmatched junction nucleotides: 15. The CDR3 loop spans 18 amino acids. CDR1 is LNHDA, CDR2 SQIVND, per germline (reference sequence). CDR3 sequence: CASSIPAGTGKGSTEAFF. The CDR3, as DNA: TGTGCCAGTAGTATTCCGGCCGGGACAGGGAAAGGGAGCACTGAAGCTTTCTTT.

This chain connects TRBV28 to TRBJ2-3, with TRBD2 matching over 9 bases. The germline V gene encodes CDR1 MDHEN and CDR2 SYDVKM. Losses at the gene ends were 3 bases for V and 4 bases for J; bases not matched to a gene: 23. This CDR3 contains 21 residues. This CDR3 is CASSFTRRTTAGGKSADTQYF. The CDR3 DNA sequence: TGTGCCAGCAGTTTCACCCGCCGTACTACGGCGGGAGGGAAGAGCGCAGATACGCAGTATTTT.

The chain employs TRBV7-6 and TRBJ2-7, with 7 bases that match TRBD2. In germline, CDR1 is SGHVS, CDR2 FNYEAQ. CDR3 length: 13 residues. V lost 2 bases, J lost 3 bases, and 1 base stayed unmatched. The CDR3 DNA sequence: TGTGCCAGCAGCTTATCTAGCGGCTACGAGCAGTACTTC. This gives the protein CASSLSSGYEQYF.

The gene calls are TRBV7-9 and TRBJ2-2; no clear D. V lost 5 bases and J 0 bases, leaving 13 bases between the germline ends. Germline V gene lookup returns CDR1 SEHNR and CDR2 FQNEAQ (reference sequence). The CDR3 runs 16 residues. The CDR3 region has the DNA TGTGCCAGCAGCGACAAGCCGGTAACGAACACCGGGGAGCTGTTTTTT. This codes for CASSDKPVTNTGELFF.

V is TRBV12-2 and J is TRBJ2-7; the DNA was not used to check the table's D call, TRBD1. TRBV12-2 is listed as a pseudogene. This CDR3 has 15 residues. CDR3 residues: CASRPGQGAAYEQYF. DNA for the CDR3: TGTGCAAGTCGCCCCGGACAGGGGGCGGCCTACGAGCAGTACTTC.

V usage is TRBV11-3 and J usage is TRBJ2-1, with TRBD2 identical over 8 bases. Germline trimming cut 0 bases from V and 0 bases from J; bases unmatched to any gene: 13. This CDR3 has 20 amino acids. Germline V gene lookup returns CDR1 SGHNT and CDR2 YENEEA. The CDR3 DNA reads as TGTGCCAGCAGCTTAGACCCGTTGTGGCTAGCGGGTAGCTCCTACAATGAGCAGTTCTTC. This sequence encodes CASSLDPLWLAGSSYNEQFF.

The CDR3 is CASSFTGSTYTEAFF. CDR3 nucleotides: TGTGCCAGCAGCTTTACAGGGTCGACGTACACTGAAGCTTTCTTT. The genes are TRBV5-5 and TRBJ1-1; TRBD1 might be the D (6 bases). Germline V gene sequence: CDR1 SGHKS, CDR2 YYEKEE (reference sequence). There are 15 residues in the CDR3. The V end was cut by 2 bases, the J end by 3 bases, with 14 bases between.

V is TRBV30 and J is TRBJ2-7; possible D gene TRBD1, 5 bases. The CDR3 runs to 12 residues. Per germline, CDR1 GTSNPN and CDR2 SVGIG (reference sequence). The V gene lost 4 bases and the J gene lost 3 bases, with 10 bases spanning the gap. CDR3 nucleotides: TGTGCCTGGACAGCCAGGGACTACGAGCAGTACTTC. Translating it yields CAWTARDYEQYF.

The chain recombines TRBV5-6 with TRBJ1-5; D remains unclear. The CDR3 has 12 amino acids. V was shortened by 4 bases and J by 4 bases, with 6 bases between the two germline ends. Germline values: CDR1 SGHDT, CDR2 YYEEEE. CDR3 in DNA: TGTGCCAGCAGCGCCCCAAATCAGCCCCAGCATTTT. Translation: CASSAPNQPQHF.

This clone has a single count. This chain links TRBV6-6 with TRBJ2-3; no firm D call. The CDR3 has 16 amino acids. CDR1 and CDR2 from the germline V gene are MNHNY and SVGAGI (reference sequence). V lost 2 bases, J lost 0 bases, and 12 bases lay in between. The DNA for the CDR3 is TGTGCCAGCAGTTACGAGTACGGTTCTAGCACAGATACGCAGTATTTT. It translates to CASSYEYGSSTDTQYF.

The CDR3 coding sequence is TGTGCCAGCAGCCAATCCGGGAGTCCTGACGAGCAGTACTTC. Protein sequence: CASSQSGSPDEQYF. The rearrangement uses TRBV4-2 and TRBJ2-7, with D perhaps matching TRBD2 (6 bases). Trimming left V 2 bases short and J 5 bases short, with 13 bases between. This CDR3 has 14 amino acids. Germline values: CDR1 LGHNA, CDR2 YNFKEQ.

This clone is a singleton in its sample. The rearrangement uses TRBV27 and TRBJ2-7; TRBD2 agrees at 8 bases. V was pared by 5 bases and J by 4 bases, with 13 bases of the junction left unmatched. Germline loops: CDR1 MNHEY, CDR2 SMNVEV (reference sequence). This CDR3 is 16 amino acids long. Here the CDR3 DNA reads TGTGCCAGCAGTACCAGGGGACTAGTAGACGTATACGAGCAGTACTTC. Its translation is CASSTRGLVDVYEQYF.

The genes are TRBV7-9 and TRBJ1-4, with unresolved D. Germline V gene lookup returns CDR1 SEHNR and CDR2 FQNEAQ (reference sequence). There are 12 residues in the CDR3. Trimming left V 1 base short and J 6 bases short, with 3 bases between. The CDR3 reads CASSLGDEKLFF. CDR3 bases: TGTGCCAGCAGCTTAGGCGATGAAAAACTGTTTTTT.

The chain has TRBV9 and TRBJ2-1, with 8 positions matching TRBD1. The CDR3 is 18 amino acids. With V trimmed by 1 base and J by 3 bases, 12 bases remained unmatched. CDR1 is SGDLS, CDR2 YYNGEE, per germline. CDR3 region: CASSVSLQGTGFYNEQFF. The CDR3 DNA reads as TGTGCCAGCAGCGTAAGTCTACAGGGGACAGGCTTCTACAATGAGCAGTTCTTC. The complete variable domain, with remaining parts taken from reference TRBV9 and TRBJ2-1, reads DSGVTQTPKHLITATGQRVTLRCSPRSGDLSVYWYQQSLDQGLQFLIQYYNGEERAKGNILERFSAQQFPDLHSELNLSSLELGDSALYFCASSVSLQGTGFYNEQFFGPGTRLTVL.

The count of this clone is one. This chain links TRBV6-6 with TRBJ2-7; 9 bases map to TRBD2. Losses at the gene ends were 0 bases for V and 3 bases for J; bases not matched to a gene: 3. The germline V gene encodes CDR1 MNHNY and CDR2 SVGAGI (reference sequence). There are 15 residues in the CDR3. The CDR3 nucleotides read TGTGCCAGCAGTTACTCCAGCGGGAGGCACTACGAGCAGTACTTC. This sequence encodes CASSYSSGRHYEQYF.